These 9 T cell receptor beta chains were sequenced from one sample in a study of vaccination and CD4 T cells after COVID-19. Cultured CD4+ T cells had their DNA profiled by the Oncomine TCR Beta short-read assay. Investigators obtained genomic DNA by extraction from cultured CD4+ T cells. TCRdb recomputed calls from the PCR reads with MiXCR, one row per CDR3 protein. Of around 10,000 distinct CDR3 sequences detected, about 35% appear once; the ten largest clones hold roughly 27%. These receptors are not linked to any known antigen. Indicated treatment: approximately nine-day PBMC culture with coronavirus spike peptide pools or control peptides (ViraFEST assay). The unexposed donor's CD4+ T cells were collected before the COVID-19 pandemic (2011-2018). Sequences were obtained from CD4+ T cells from blood, cultured in vitro. The source is a human donor in good health.

This clonotype was seen a handful of times. The CDR3 region is CASSPSAGGFYEQYF. The CDR3 DNA is TGTGCCAGCAGTCCCTCGGCGGGAGGGTTCTACGAGCAGTACTTC. The rearrangement joins TRBV7-9 to TRBJ2-7; 9 bases are a match to TRBD2. The CDR3 spans 15 residues. Germline CDR1 SEHNR, CDR2 FQNEAQ (reference sequence). Trimming took 6 bases from V and 3 from J; bases not matched to a gene: 9.

V usage is TRBV7-9 and J usage is TRBJ1-6; the D gene is possibly TRBD1 (6 bases). The CDR3 sequence is 15 residues long. Trimming shortened V by 7 bases and J by 0 bases, and 10 bases separated the two germline ends. Per germline, CDR1 SEHNR and CDR2 FQNEAQ (reference sequence). CDR3 residues: CASTPGHSYNSPLHF. CDR3 DNA: TGTGCCAGCACCCCGGGACACTCCTATAATTCACCCCTCCACTTT. Based on the CDR3 plus reference TRBV7-9 and TRBJ1-6, the full variable domain is DTGVSQNPRHKITKRGQNVTFRCDPISEHNRLYWYRQTLGQGPEFLTYFQNEAQLEKSRLLSDRFSAERPKGSFSTLEIQRTEQGDSAMYLCASTPGHSYNSPLHFGNGTRLTVT.

The rearrangement uses TRBV29-1 and TRBJ1-1, with D unclear. Per germline, CDR1 SQVTM and CDR2 ANQGSEA. The CDR3 contains 13 residues. The V gene lost 4 bases and the J gene lost 5 bases, with 14 bases spanning the gap. The CDR3 loop reads CSVGFGGGTEAFF. The DNA of the CDR3 is TGCAGCGTTGGATTCGGCGGAGGAACTGAAGCTTTCTTT.

By sample share, this clonotype is medium-sized. This rearrangement joins TRBV19 to TRBJ2-6, with D perhaps matching TRBD1 (6 bases). Trimming removed 3 bases at V and 0 bases at J, with 9 bases between. This CDR3 is built from 16 residues. Germline loops: CDR1 LNHDA, CDR2 SQIVND (reference sequence). The CDR3 region has the DNA TGTGCCAGTAGTATGGGACAAGCCTCTGGGGCCAACGTCCTGACTTTC. Encoded protein: CASSMGQASGANVLTF.

The chain carries TRBV28 and TRBJ2-7; no reliable D call. The length of the CDR3 is 11 residues. CDR1 MDHEN and CDR2 SYDVKM come from the germline V gene. V lost 6 bases to trimming and J lost 4 bases, with 7 bases between them. CDR3 nucleotides: TGTGCCAGCAGGCATGGATACGAGCAGTACTTC. Its translation: CASRHGYEQYF.

This clonotype has only a few counts. This chain joins TRBV6-2 or TRBV6-3 and TRBJ2-6; D may be TRBD2 (5 bases). CDR1 MNHEY and CDR2 SVGEGT come from the germline V gene. Trimming cost V 2 bases and J 0 bases, with 14 bases left between them. CDR3 length equals 18 residues. CDR3 loop: CASSYGLGQNSGANVLTF. CDR3 bases: TGTGCCAGCAGTTACGGACTTGGCCAAAACTCTGGGGCCAACGTCCTGACTTTC.

The chain links TRBV7-2 to TRBJ2-2; D is possibly TRBD1 or TRBD2 (6 bases each). V was pared by 2 bases and J by 6 bases, with 10 bases between. The CDR3 length is 14 residues. The germline V gene encodes CDR1 SGHTA and CDR2 FQGNSA. This CDR3 reads CASSLMGGPGELFF. CDR3 in DNA: TGTGCCAGCAGCTTAATGGGGGGCCCCGGGGAGCTGTTTTTT.

This clonotype was found a few times. The chain has TRBV27 and TRBJ2-7; TRBD1 matches at 10 bases. The germline CDR1 and CDR2 sequences are MNHEY and SMNVEV (reference sequence). The V segment lost 7 bases and the J segment 3 bases; nucleotides outside the gene matches: 6. There are 14 residues in the CDR3. In DNA, the CDR3 is TGTGCCAGCAAACCGGGACAGGGGCTCTACGAGCAGTACTTC. Its translation: CASKPGQGLYEQYF.

There are a few counts of this clonotype. The junction shows a germline mismatch at one end, possibly a read error. The rearrangement links TRBV6-1 to TRBJ1-1; TRBD1 matches 8 bases. There are 14 residues in the CDR3. Germline assignment: CDR1 MNHNS and CDR2 SASEGT. The DNA of the CDR3 is TGTGCCAGCAGTGAGCTTGGGAGGGCAGGGGGCGCACCCTTT. Translated, it gives CASSELGRAGGAPF.